This T cell receptor (beta chain) was identified during a study of radiation and T cells in renal cell carcinoma. Study results and limitations: Top tumor clonotypes rose in blood 2 weeks post-radiation, then contracted. Without pretreatment biopsies, baseline tumor clonotype presence was undetermined.

Sequencing was performed with immunoSEQ multiplex PCR; in TCRdb, only in-frame clones are kept and a portion is missing. This table holds some 120,000 clones, 75% to 85% found once. The CDR3 runs 14 residues. Points on this clone: Its antigen is not identified.

As for time point: blood 2 weeks post-SBRT. Indicated treatment: 15 Gy SBRT to primary tumor, nephrectomy 4 weeks later. This renal cell carcinoma was of the clear cell type. This material consisted of blood, taken from a patient whose treatment included radiotherapy and nephrectomy. This receptor was taken from a woman aged 55 to 70 with renal cell carcinoma. The V and J genes are TRBV21-1 and TRBJ2-1; TRBD1 was called by the table and not checked on the DNA. TRBV21-1 is shown as a pseudogene. The CDR3 DNA sequence: TGTGCCAGCAGCAAAGACCACAGGGGCAATGAGCAGTTCTTC. Translating gives CASSKDHRGNEQFF.